This T cell receptor beta chain was sequenced in a study of T-cell memory formation after mild COVID-19. Study information: The TCR clusters were mostly specific to one donor. Study-level findings and limits: Cross-reactive memory seemingly joined, as some responding clones were found in pre-infection memory.

There are a few counts of this clonotype. Its antigen is not known. The 5'RACE method, run with constant-segment primers, produced TCR alpha and TCR beta cDNA libraries (carrying sample barcodes and UMIs). MiXCR, applied by TCRdb to the 5' RACE reads, yields one record per CDR3 protein. The data show under 600,000 distinct CDR3 sequences, with less than 25% seen just once and under 8.5% held by the top ten. The germline V gene encodes CDR1 DFQATT and CDR2 SNEGSKA (reference sequence). The CDR3 has 14 residues. V shed 5 bases and J 3 bases; nucleotides not matched to a gene: 3. The source material was PBMCs or a T cell subset sorted from them (not recorded which). The sequence was collected from an adult woman who had mild COVID-19 (a few samples of this study predate the infection). Cell type and time point are not known. This chain uses TRBV20-1 with TRBJ2-1, with 11 bases lining up with TRBD2. CDR3 sequence reads: CSAPSGGNYNEQFF. CDR3 coding DNA: TGCAGTGCTCCTAGCGGGGGGAACTACAATGAGCAGTTCTTC.